These 11 T cell receptor beta chains originate from one sample sequenced in a study of identical twins. TCRdb reprocessed the 5' RACE reads via MiXCR and lists one record per CDR3 protein. In the table there are 200,000 to 250,000 distinct CDR3 sequences, over 12% of which are singletons. The sample was memory (CD45RO+) T cells sorted from blood. These receptors came from a woman between 18 and 30 years old in good health.

This chain connects TRBV27 to TRBJ1-2; D not resolved. The CDR3 spans 15 residues. Germline V gene lookup returns CDR1 MNHEY and CDR2 SMNVEV (reference sequence). Deletions cut 5 bases from V and 5 bases from J, with 18 bases between. DNA for the CDR3: TGTGCCAGCAGTACACAACCGGGCGGAGGTTATGGCTACACCTTC. Translated: CASSTQPGGGYGYTF.

V and J are TRBV7-9 and TRBJ2-3; D possibly corresponds to TRBD2 (5 bases). The V gene's germline CDR1 is SEHNR and CDR2 FQNEAQ (reference sequence). Trimming pared 3 bases from V and 4 bases from J, leaving 17 bases between. The CDR3 sequence is 16 residues long. For the CDR3, the DNA is TGTGCCAGCAGCTTCTCCGGGGTTTTTTCCTCAGATACGCAGTATTTT. Its protein is CASSFSGVFSSDTQYF.

In its sample, this clonotype was seen many times. This chain connects TRBV6-1 to TRBJ2-7; no reliable D call. The CDR3 loop spans 15 amino acids. With 6 bases removed from V and 1 base from J, the gap between germline ends came to 16 bases. CDR1 MNHNS and CDR2 SASEGT come from the germline V gene. CDR3 sequence: CASSPAGVGSYEQYF. CDR3 nucleotide sequence: TGTGCCAGCAGCCCCGCTGGGGTGGGATCCTACGAGCAGTACTTC.

CDR3 amino acids: CSATQGRYEQYF. CDR3 nucleotides: TGCAGTGCTACACAAGGGAGGTACGAGCAGTACTTC. The gene calls are TRBV20-1 and TRBJ2-7, with D maybe TRBD2 (6 bases). Germline-derived CDR1 and CDR2 are DFQATT and SNEGSKA (reference sequence). The CDR3 sequence is 12 residues long. V was trimmed by 4 bases and J by 4 bases, leaving 11 bases between them.

This clonotype was counted at least ten times. The rearrangement links TRBV4-2 to TRBJ2-7; TRBD2 aligns across 10 bases. The ends lost 1 base at V and 4 bases at J; junction bases unmatched: 13. The germline CDR1 and CDR2 sequences are LGHNA and YNFKEQ. This CDR3 region has 18 residues. CDR3 residues: CASSQVQASGGSRYEQYF. For the CDR3, the DNA is TGTGCCAGCAGCCAAGTTCAGGCTAGCGGGGGTTCAAGGTACGAGCAGTACTTC.

In this sample, this clonotype turned up a few times. The chain links TRBV14 to TRBJ2-2, with 7 bases lining up with TRBD2. Per the germline V gene, CDR1 is SGHDN and CDR2 is FVKESK. The CDR3 extends over 14 amino acids. The trim removed 0 bases at V and 6 bases at J, leaving 1 base unmatched. The DNA of the CDR3 is TGTGCCAGCAGCCAAGACCGGGGGGCCGGGGAGCTGTTTTTT. Translating it yields CASSQDRGAGELFF.

This chain links TRBV5-5 with TRBJ2-3; tentative D call: TRBD1 (6 bases). Germline-derived CDR1 and CDR2 are SGHKS and YYEKEE (reference sequence). The CDR3 is 14 amino acids. Trimming removed 5 bases from V and 7 bases from J, with 17 bases in between. This CDR3 reads CASSRAGEMNTQYF. The CDR3 nucleotides are TGTGCCAGCAGTCGGGCAGGGGAGATGAATACGCAGTATTTT.

This clonotype was seen many times. The chain joins TRBV12-3 or TRBV12-4 to TRBJ2-1; no clear D gene. V dropped 3 bases and J dropped 7 bases, with 7 bases sitting between them. This CDR3 has 12 residues. The CDR3 DNA sequence: TGTGCCAGCAGTTTGATCCGAAATGAGCAGTTCTTC. As protein: CASSLIRNEQFF.

This clonotype was detected ten times or more. The rearrangement uses TRBV25-1 and TRBJ2-7; 11 bases match TRBD2. Per the germline V gene, CDR1 is MGHDK and CDR2 is SYGVNS. With 8 bases clipped from V and 6 bases from J, the junction kept 12 bases outside the gene matches. This CDR3 has 15 residues. Written as DNA, the CDR3 is TGTGCCAGCTCCGAACCGGGACTAGCGGCCTCCGAGCAGTACTTC. Translation gives CASSEPGLAASEQYF.

This clonotype was counted between two and nine times. The rearrangement links TRBV5-1 to TRBJ2-6; D might be TRBD1 (5 bases). CDR3 length: 14 residues. Per germline, CDR1 SGHRS and CDR2 YFSETQ. V lost 2 bases to trimming and J lost 4 bases, with 7 bases between them. The CDR3 protein is CASSLRTGANVLTF. Here the CDR3 DNA reads TGCGCCAGCAGCTTAAGGACAGGGGCCAACGTCCTGACTTTC.

The chain couples TRBV5-6 to TRBJ2-5; 7 nucleotides agree with TRBD1. Germline V lookup: CDR1 SGHDT, CDR2 YYEEEE. V lost 4 bases, J lost 5 bases, and 5 bases stayed unmatched. There are 13 residues in the CDR3. CDR3 sequence: CASSTDRWETQYF. In DNA, the CDR3 is TGTGCCAGCAGCACGGACAGGTGGGAGACCCAGTACTTC.